The 15 T cell receptor beta chains below come from one sample, sequenced in a study of molecular identifiers for immune sequencing clone quantification. TCRdb reprocessed the PCR reads via MiXCR and lists one record per CDR3 protein. The sample includes 40,000 to 50,000 distinct CDR3 sequences, less than 20% of them seen just once. Sequences were obtained from naive CD8+ T cells from blood, with Jurkat cell RNA spiked in. Subset reported: FACS-sorted CD8+CD4-CCR7+CD45RA+ naive T cells. The source of these receptors is a human donor in good health. Some libraries in this study had Jurkat cell RNA spiked in.

Details on this clonotype: With a much larger clone just one base away, this may be a read error. The chain has TRBV15 and TRBJ2-2; D possibly corresponds to TRBD2 (5 bases). Germline CDR1 reads LNHNV; CDR2 reads YYDKDF (reference sequence). The length of the CDR3 is 15 residues. With 5 bases removed from V and 4 bases from J, the gap between germline ends came to 14 bases. CDR3: CATSAWTSSTGELFF. CDR3 sequence (DNA): TGTGCCACCAGCGCCTGGACTTCGAGCACCGGGGAGCTGTTTTTT. Supplemented by reference TRBV15 and TRBJ2-2, the full variable domain reads DAMVIQNPRYQVTQFGKPVTLSCSQTLNHNVMYWYQQKSSQAPKLLFHYYDKDFNNEADTPDNFQSRRPNTSFCFLDIRSPGLGDTAMYLCATSAWTSSTGELFFGEGSRLTVL.

This clonotype was recorded many times. The rearrangement uses TRBV6-2 or TRBV6-3 and TRBJ2-1; no reliable D call. The CDR3 runs to 12 residues. V was clipped by 2 bases and J by 10 bases, with 9 bases between them. Germline values: CDR1 MNHEY, CDR2 SVGEGT. The CDR3 bases are TGTGCCAGCAGTTACGGGTCTCTGGAGCAGTTCTTC. Amino acid sequence: CASSYGSLEQFF.

V gene TRBV5-1 combines with J gene TRBJ2-1; D is uncertain. V was clipped by 0 bases and J by 5 bases, with 6 bases between them. Per germline, CDR1 SGHRS and CDR2 YFSETQ. The CDR3 consists of 13 residues. DNA for the CDR3: TGCGCCAGCAGCTTGGCTGGGGACAATGAGCAGTTCTTC. Translated: CASSLAGDNEQFF.

Concerning this clonotype itself: Since a much larger clone is just one base distant, this may be a read error. The chain joins TRBV7-9 to TRBJ2-5; D is possibly TRBD2 (6 bases). The germline CDR1 and CDR2 sequences are SEHNR and FQNEAQ (reference sequence). The CDR3 length is 16 residues. The CDR3 DNA is TGTGCCAGCAGCTCAACGTCCGGGACTTGGGAAGAGACCCTGTACTTC. Its protein product is CASSSTSGTWEETLYF.

This clonotype was counted ten times or more. V usage is TRBV28 and J usage is TRBJ1-5, with 10 bases that match TRBD1. V gave up 5 bases and J gave up 4 bases; unmatched junction bases: 2. CDR3 length: 14 residues. CDR1 and CDR2 from the germline V gene are MDHEN and SYDVKM. The CDR3 DNA is TGTGCCAGCAGTGGGACAGGGGTAAATCAGCCCCAGCATTTT. It is translated as CASSGTGVNQPQHF.

This clonotype has at least ten counts. The chain links TRBV2 to TRBJ1-1; D not certain. Per germline, CDR1 SNHLY and CDR2 FYNNEI. This CDR3 contains 15 residues. The V end lost 2 bases, the J end lost 1 base, and 11 bases lay between the germline ends. This CDR3 reads CASSEFLGPNTEAFF. The CDR3 region has the DNA TGTGCCAGCAGTGAATTTCTTGGGCCGAACACTGAAGCTTTCTTT.

The table lists this clonotype with many counts. This chain links TRBV5-1 with TRBJ2-6, with 9 positions matching TRBD1. Germline-derived CDR1 and CDR2 are SGHRS and YFSETQ. V lost 7 bases, J lost 0 bases, and 8 bases stayed unmatched. The CDR3 contains 17 residues. CDR3 in amino acids: CASSLGTGSSGANVLTF. The CDR3 coding sequence is TGCGCCAGCTCCTTGGGGACAGGGAGCTCTGGGGCCAACGTCCTGACTTTC.

This clonotype was counted many times. This chain connects TRBV12-3 or TRBV12-4 to TRBJ1-1; TRBD1 is a possible D gene (5 bases). The CDR3 sequence is 16 residues long. Trimming removed 5 bases at V and 3 bases at J, with 19 bases between. The CDR3 is CASSTPWVDKDTEAFF. In DNA, the CDR3 is TGTGCCAGCAGTACCCCCTGGGTGGACAAGGACACTGAAGCTTTCTTT.

This clonotype occurred a few times. The chain uses TRBV4-3 and TRBJ2-2; 11 bases are shared with TRBD2. The CDR3 spans 16 residues. V lost 6 bases, J lost 6 bases, and 9 bases stayed unmatched. Per germline, CDR1 LGHNA and CDR2 YSLEER. Written as DNA, the CDR3 is TGCGCCAGCAGGCCAAGTAGCGGGAGGGCCGCCGGGGAGCTGTTTTTT. Protein product: CASRPSSGRAAGELFF.

This clonotype was seen repeatedly, ten times or more. The V and J genes are TRBV29-1 and TRBJ1-1, with TRBD1 matching 7 bases. Germline-derived CDR1 and CDR2 are SQVTM and ANQGSEA. V lost 2 bases and J lost 4; bases outside the gene matches: 7. This CDR3 has 14 residues. The chain's CDR3 is CSVEPKQGRTEAFF. DNA for the CDR3: TGCAGCGTTGAACCGAAACAGGGGCGCACTGAAGCTTTCTTT.

At least ten counts were recorded for this clonotype. The chain links TRBV29-1 to TRBJ2-1; 12 positions agree with TRBD2. V trimming: 3 bases; J trimming: 0 bases; junction bases outside the gene matches: 12. The V gene's germline CDR1 is SQVTM and CDR2 ANQGSEA. This CDR3 has 19 residues. The chain's CDR3 is CSVEVGLAGTSSSYNEQFF. The DNA for the CDR3 is TGCAGCGTTGAGGTTGGACTAGCGGGGACCTCGAGCTCCTACAATGAGCAGTTCTTC.

Remarks on this clonotype: A read error may produce the germline difference seen at one junction end. V usage is TRBV6-1 and J usage is TRBJ2-1, with 9 nucleotides matching TRBD2. This CDR3 is 15 amino acids long. Germline CDR1 reads MNHNS; CDR2 reads SASEGT. The CDR3 spells CASSRAGLADNERFF. CDR3 coding DNA: TGTGCCAGCAGTAGAGCGGGACTAGCCGACAATGAGCGGTTCTTC.

The chain links TRBV12-3 or TRBV12-4 to TRBJ2-4; unclear D gene. The ends were cut back, 7 bases at V and 1 base at J, with 14 bases in the middle. The CDR3 is 15 residues long. This chain's CDR3 is CASTVGYLAKNIQYF. DNA of the CDR3: TGTGCCAGCACCGTAGGTTACCTTGCCAAAAACATTCAGTACTTC.

On this clonotype: Being one base from a much bigger clone, this may be a read error. J is TRBJ2-2 and V is TRBV24-1; tentatively, D is TRBD2 (6 bases). The CDR3 totals 12 residues. CDR1 is KGHDR, CDR2 SFDVKD, per germline. CDR3: CATMTRTGGLFF. In DNA, the CDR3 is TGTGCCACCATGACACGCACCGGGGGGCTGTTTTTT.

The chain is built from TRBV11-2 and TRBJ2-5; D tentatively reads TRBD1 or TRBD2 (5 bases each). The V gene lost 5 bases and the J gene lost 1 base, with 17 bases spanning the gap. The CDR3 contains 16 residues. Germline CDR1 SGHAT, CDR2 FQNNGV. CDR3 in amino acids: CASSRASGPSQETQYF. The CDR3 DNA is TGTGCCAGCAGCAGGGCGTCGGGGCCTTCCCAAGAGACCCAGTACTTC.